This is a list of T cell receptor beta chains from one sample in a study of blood T cell repertoires in COVID-19. Sequencing used immunoSEQ multiplex PCR; TCRdb keeps in-frame clones, though not all of them. The sample has 150,000 or so clones; around 90% are singletons. The specimen sequenced was PBMCs or T cells enriched from blood (not recorded which). These receptors all stem from a woman in her thirties or forties who had been exposed to COVID-19. The CDR3 runs from the conserved cysteine through the conserved F or W. Each record gives: V gene, J gene, clone size, D gene, CDR3 protein, CDR3 DNA. A D gene is named only where the DNA matches it firmly. Not every row has a clone size; where given, it reads once, few, many or a size class.

>TRBV12-3/TRBV12-4|TRBJ1-1|.|.
CASSPLSVEAFF
TGTGCCAGCAGTCCTCTCTCGGTGGAAGCTTTCTTT
>TRBV11-3|TRBJ2-5|.|TRBD2
CASSLVASGDQETQYF
TGTGCCAGCAGCTTAGTAGCTAGCGGGGACCAAGAGACCCAGTACTTC
>TRBV7-2|TRBJ2-3|.|TRBD2
CASTSSGRGNTQYF
TGTGCCAGCACTTCTAGCGGGAGAGGGAATACGCAGTATTTT
>TRBV28|TRBJ2-7|once|.
CASPPRGYAPYEQYF
TGTGCCAGCCCACCCCGAGGCTATGCGCCCTACGAGCAGTACTTC
>TRBV5-1|TRBJ2-2|once|.
CASSPPLAIRAGELFF
TGCGCCAGCAGCCCGCCCTTAGCTATCCGGGCCGGGGAGCTGTTTTTT
>TRBV10-3|TRBJ2-7|once|.
CAISANSYEQYF
TGTGCCATCAGTGCTAATAGCTACGAGCAGTACTTC
>TRBV19|TRBJ2-7|.|.
CASSKMDSSYEQYF
TGTGCCAGTAGTAAGATGGACAGCTCCTACGAGCAGTACTTC
>TRBV4-1|TRBJ2-2|.|TRBD2
CASSQTSGGENTGELFF
TGCGCCAGCAGCCAGACTAGCGGGGGAGAAAACACCGGGGAGCTGTTTTTT
>TRBV9|TRBJ1-4|.|.
CASSVGQGNEKLFF
TGTGCCAGCAGCGTAGGGCAGGGGAATGAAAAACTGTTTTTT
>TRBV9|TRBJ1-2|few|TRBD1
CASSVRQGWGYTF
TGTGCCAGCAGCGTCCGACAGGGATGGGGCTACACCTTC
>TRBV4-3|TRBJ2-7|.|.
CASSQNDSPNYEQYF
TGCGCCAGCAGCCAAAACGACAGCCCCAACTACGAGCAGTACTTC
>TRBV7-2|TRBJ2-7|.|TRBD1
CAIPGQVLYEQYF
TGTGCCATCCCGGGACAGGTTCTTTACGAGCAGTACTTC
>TRBV19|TRBJ1-1|.|TRBD1
CASTESDRGNTEAFF
TGTGCCAGTACCGAATCAGACAGGGGGAACACTGAAGCTTTCTTT
>TRBV6-5|TRBJ2-1|.|.
CASRVPGNEQFF
TGTGCCAGCAGAGTTCCGGGCAATGAGCAGTTCTTC
>TRBV6-5|TRBJ2-7|.|.
CASTSEAASYEQYF
TGTGCCAGTACGAGTGAGGCGGCCTCTTACGAGCAGTACTTC
>TRBV7-2|TRBJ2-3|few|.
CASSESPKLLSSTDTQYF
TGTGCCAGCAGCGAGTCCCCGAAACTTCTATCTAGCACAGATACGCAGTATTTT
>TRBV7-6|TRBJ2-7|.|.
CASSSRGSYEQYF
TGTGCCAGCAGCTCTCGGGGGTCCTACGAGCAGTACTTC
>TRBV9|TRBJ1-2|.|.
CASSPAHPGRNYTF
TGTGCCAGCAGCCCCGCACACCCAGGGCGGAACTACACCTTC
>TRBV28|TRBJ1-1|.|.
CASSGTLNTEAFF
TGTGCCAGCAGTGGGACTCTGAACACTGAAGCTTTCTTT
>TRBV4-1|TRBJ1-1|.|.
CASSQESAGDVGTEAFF
TGCGCCAGCAGCCAAGAATCGGCAGGGGATGTCGGCACTGAAGCTTTCTTT
>TRBV28|TRBJ1-1|.|.
CASSLNEPTGAFF
TGTGCCAGCAGTTTAAATGAGCCCACTGGAGCTTTCTTT
>TRBV6-2/TRBV6-3|TRBJ1-3|.|.
CASSYSIVQAFSGNTIYF
TGTGCCAGCAGTTACTCGATCGTCCAAGCCTTCTCTGGAAACACCATATATTTT
>TRBV9|TRBJ1-2|.|.
CATPRGYGYTF
TGTGCCACCCCCCGGGGCTATGGCTACACCTTC
>TRBV28|TRBJ2-2|.|.
CASSLLGLPGELFF
TGTGCCAGCAGTTTATTGGGGCTGCCCGGGGAGCTGTTTTTT
>TRBV4-1|TRBJ1-3|.|TRBD1
CASSRDSASFYSGNTIYF
TGCGCCAGCAGCCGGGACAGTGCCTCTTTCTACTCTGGAAACACCATATATTTT
>TRBV27|TRBJ1-1|once|.
CASSFGGADTEAFF
TGTGCCAGCAGTTTTGGGGGCGCGGACACTGAAGCTTTCTTT
>TRBV20-1|TRBJ2-7|.|.
CSVLDYYEQYF
TGCAGTGTTCTGGACTACTACGAGCAGTACTTC
>TRBV9|TRBJ1-1|.|.
CASSAVRGRGSTEAFF
TGTGCCAGCAGCGCGGTTAGGGGCAGGGGATCCACTGAAGCTTTCTTT
>TRBV9|TRBJ1-1|few|.
CASSASRANEAFF
TGTGCCAGCAGCGCTAGCCGGGCCAATGAAGCTTTCTTT
>TRBV6-5|TRBJ1-3|.|.
CASRGAGSSGNTIYF
TGTGCCAGCAGAGGGGCCGGGAGCTCTGGAAACACCATATATTTT
>TRBV24-1|TRBJ2-1|.|TRBD2
CATSEDRTSGIGGEQFF
TGTGCCACCAGTGAGGACAGGACTAGCGGGATTGGAGGTGAGCAGTTCTTC
>TRBV5-1|TRBJ1-1|.|TRBD1
CASSLGQGATEAFF
TGCGCCAGCAGCTTGGGACAGGGGGCAACTGAAGCTTTCTTT
>TRBV4-1|TRBJ1-3|.|.
CASSQDGLTASSGNTIYF
TGCGCCAGCAGCCAAGATGGACTTACGGCAAGCTCTGGAAACACCATATATTTT
>TRBV10-2|TRBJ2-3|.|TRBD1
CASRDRGTDTQYF
TGCGCCAGCAGGGACAGGGGGACAGATACGCAGTATTTT
>TRBV29-1|TRBJ1-2|.|TRBD1
CSAAQGQGNYGYTF
TGCAGCGCTGCACAGGGACAGGGAAACTATGGCTACACCTTC
>TRBV29-1|TRBJ1-2|few|TRBD1
CSVRTGDGGYTF
TGCAGCGTACGGACAGGGGATGGTGGCTACACCTTC
>TRBV7-9|TRBJ2-3|once|TRBD1
CASSLTTGADTQYF
TGTGCCAGCAGCTTAACGACAGGGGCAGATACGCAGTATTTT
>TRBV3-1/TRBV3-2|TRBJ2-7|.|.
CASSQTGTYEQYF
TGTGCCAGCAGCCAGACCGGGACCTACGAGCAGTACTTC
>TRBV28|TRBJ1-6|.|TRBD1
CASLRDRPNLGSPLHF
TGTGCCAGCCTCCGGGACAGGCCGAATCTGGGGTCACCCCTCCACTTT
>TRBV19|TRBJ1-6|.|.
CASSPSVRSPLHF
TGTGCCAGTAGTCCGTCGGTGAGATCACCCCTCCACTTT
>TRBV6-5|TRBJ1-4|.|TRBD1
CASSWTGGSANEKLFF
TGTGCCAGCAGTTGGACAGGGGGCTCGGCGAATGAAAAACTGTTTTTT
>TRBV27|TRBJ2-5|.|TRBD2
CASSPRHRTSGRGETQYF
TGTGCCAGCAGTCCCCGCCATAGGACTAGCGGGAGAGGAGAGACCCAGTACTTC
>TRBV6-5|TRBJ1-6|.|.
CASSTGTHNSPLHF
TGTGCCAGCAGTACGGGAACCCATAATTCACCCCTCCACTTT
>TRBV4-2|TRBJ2-2|once|TRBD1
CASSLYGQGTSTGELFF
TGTGCCAGCAGCCTATATGGACAGGGGACGAGCACCGGGGAGCTGTTTTTT
>TRBV25-1|TRBJ1-2|.|TRBD1
CASSDLRTGGSYGYTF
TGTGCCAGCAGTGATCTCCGGACAGGGGGTTCGTACGGCTACACCTTC
>TRBV5-1|TRBJ1-3|.|.
CASPLAGSGNTIYF
TGCGCCAGCCCGCTAGCCGGCTCTGGAAACACCATATATTTT
>TRBV7-2|TRBJ2-1|.|.
CASSRAYNEQFF
TGTGCCAGCAGCCGGGCCTACAATGAGCAGTTCTTC
>TRBV4-3|TRBJ2-1|once|TRBD2
CASSQGSGNSYNEQFF
TGCGCCAGCAGCCAAGGTAGCGGGAATTCGTACAATGAGCAGTTCTTC
>TRBV20-1|TRBJ1-4|.|.
CSASASGGASEKLFF
TGCAGTGCTAGTGCATCGGGGGGCGCGTCTGAAAAACTGTTTTTT
>TRBV19|TRBJ1-2|.|TRBD1
CASSMGQGFNYGYTF
TGTGCCAGTAGTATGGGACAGGGATTCAACTATGGCTACACCTTC
>TRBV6-2/TRBV6-3|TRBJ1-4|few|TRBD1
CASSYRQRTGAIF
TGTGCCAGCAGTTACCGTCAACGGACAGGGGCGATTTTT
>TRBV27|TRBJ1-6|.|.
CASSLSGGQESPLHF
TGTGCCAGCAGTTTATCGGGTGGGCAGGAATCACCCCTCCACTTT
>TRBV7-8|TRBJ2-4|.|.
CASSLALAGQKNIQYF
TGTGCCAGCAGCTTAGCGTTGGCGGGACAGAAAAACATTCAGTACTTC
>TRBV12-5|TRBJ2-1|.|.
CASGPNLDEQFF
TGTGCTAGTGGTCCTAACTTGGATGAGCAGTTCTTC